This passage covers 26 T cell receptor beta chains from one sample sequenced in a study. TCRdb called the 5' RACE reads again in MiXCR, with one record for every CDR3 protein. The table has 50,000 to 70,000 distinct CDR3 sequences, around 21% seen once. Treg sorting used a CD4+CD25+CD127-/low gate. Sequenced material: tumor-infiltrating Tregs sorted from the breast tumor. These receptors originate from a female donor with breast cancer.

This clonotype is labeled as medium-sized. CDR3 protein: CASRLRQRNTEAFF. The CDR3 DNA follows: TGTGCCAGCAGACTTAGACAGAGGAACACTGAAGCTTTCTTT. This chain uses TRBV6-5 with TRBJ1-1; D may be TRBD1 (5 bases). Germline CDR1 and CDR2: MNHEY and SVGAGI. The CDR3 runs to 14 residues. V was trimmed by 6 bases and J by 1 base, leaving 12 bases between them.

This clonotype was seen only a few times. This chain links TRBV9 with TRBJ1-1; D might be TRBD1 (6 bases). This CDR3 comprises 14 residues. Trimming took 7 bases from V and 1 from J, leaving 14 bases between them. From germline, CDR1 is SGDLS and CDR2 YYNGEE. CDR3 DNA sequence: TGTGCCAGCGTTTCAGGGGCCGGGAACACTGAAGCTTTCTTT. This sequence encodes CASVSGAGNTEAFF.

The table lists this clonotype with many counts. The chain carries TRBV20-1 and TRBJ2-1; 7 bases are a match to TRBD2. CDR3 length: 15 residues. The V gene end was trimmed by 1 base and the J gene end by 3 bases; junction bases not matched to a gene: 6. Germline V CDR1 and CDR2: DFQATT, SNEGSKA (reference sequence). CDR3 amino acids: CSARVPTSRYNEQFF. DNA of the CDR3: TGCAGTGCTAGAGTCCCGACTAGCCGCTACAATGAGCAGTTCTTC.

Notes on this clonotype: Its ends do not fully match the called genes, so a read error is possible. The chain joins TRBV11-3 to TRBJ1-1, with D tentatively TRBD1 (6 bases). The CDR3 length is 14 residues. Germline CDR1 SGHNT, CDR2 YENEEA. CDR3 bases: TGTGCCAGCAGCCCGGGGGCGTTGGACACTGAAGCTCTCTTT. It is translated as CASSPGALDTEALF.

For this clonotype: Here the CDR3 omits its conserved ending phenylalanine or tryptophan, so a read error is the likely source. It is unclear where the CDR3 begins or ends on the DNA, so no DNA is shown, and the CDR3 is as TCRdb lists it. V usage is TRBV12-3 or TRBV12-4 and J usage is TRBJ1-2; the table's D call, TRBD1, has no DNA check behind it. 11 amino acids form the CDR3, both terminal residues included. CDR3 amino acids: CASSWTGVTHS.

This clonotype was observed a few times. The rearrangement uses TRBV5-1 and TRBJ1-4, with 8 nucleotides matching TRBD1. V shed 2 bases and J 8 bases; nucleotides not matched to a gene: 5. This CDR3 is built from 14 residues. The germline CDR1 and CDR2 sequences are SGHRS and YFSETQ. The CDR3 nucleotides are TGCGCCAGCAGCTTAGGACAGGGTCCCGAAAAACTGTTTTTT. This sequence encodes CASSLGQGPEKLFF.

To note about this clonotype: This may stem from a read error, because a much larger clone lies one nucleotide away. Since no conserved phenylalanine or tryptophan closes the CDR3, a read error is the likely cause. V gene TRBV12-3 or TRBV12-4 combines with J gene TRBJ2-7; D is unresolved. The CDR3 covers 13 residues. Trimming removed 5 bases from V and 6 bases from J, with 14 bases in between. This CDR3 is CASSPRVSLEQYS. In DNA, the CDR3 is TGTGCCAGCAGTCCCCGGGTTTCGCTCGAGCAGTACTCC.

The chain joins TRBV5-1 to TRBJ2-1; 10 nucleotides align to TRBD2. Germline CDR1 is SGHRS and CDR2 is YFSETQ. The CDR3 contains 20 residues. V trimming: 3 bases; J trimming: 7 bases; junction bases outside the gene matches: 22. The CDR3 DNA reads TGCGCCAGCAGCTCCCCATCCAAGAGAGAGCGGGAGGGCCTGGCGAATGAGCAGTTCTTC. Protein product: CASSSPSKREREGLANEQFF.

As for this clonotype: With a much larger clone just one base away, this may be a read error. V gene TRBV5-1 combines with J gene TRBJ2-7, with D perhaps matching TRBD1 or TRBD2 (5 bases each). The germline V and J ends were trimmed by 0 bases and 2 bases, with 12 bases remaining between them. This CDR3 spans 15 amino acids. Germline CDR1 SGHRS, CDR2 YFSETQ. The CDR3, as DNA: TGCGCCAGCAGCTTGGGGGCAGGGAGTGCCTACGAGCAGTACTTC. Translated, it gives CASSLGAGSAYEQYF. Full variable domain (rest looked up from reference TRBV5-1 and TRBJ2-7): KAGVTQTPRYLIKTRGQQVTLSCSPISGHRSVSWYQQTPGQGLQFLFEYFSETQRNKGNFPGRFSGRQFSNSRSEMNVSTLELGDSALYLCASSLGAGSAYEQYFGPGTRLTVT.

The V call is TRBV3-1, the J call TRBJ2-5; D may be TRBD2 (6 bases). This CDR3 is built from 14 residues. Germline values: CDR1 LGHDT, CDR2 YNNKEL (reference sequence). Trimming took 4 bases from V and 4 from J, leaving 13 bases between them. The CDR3 protein is CASSPLSSAETQYF. The CDR3 DNA sequence: TGTGCCAGCAGCCCACTTTCTAGCGCAGAGACCCAGTACTTC.

This clonotype was observed a few times. The chain combines TRBV27 with TRBJ2-7; D is unresolved. Trimming pared 0 bases from V and 2 bases from J, leaving 8 bases between. Germline CDR1 is MNHEY and CDR2 is SMNVEV (reference sequence). The CDR3 extends over 14 amino acids. The CDR3 loop reads CASSLSGTTYEQYF. For the CDR3, the DNA is TGTGCCAGCAGTTTATCGGGCACCACCTACGAGCAGTACTTC.

This clonotype turned up a few times. The rearrangement joins TRBV12-3 or TRBV12-4 to TRBJ1-2; maybe TRBD1 (5 bases). V lost 5 bases and J lost 6, with 16 bases in between. The CDR3 runs to 14 residues. The CDR3 DNA sequence: TGTGCCAGCAGTACCCAATCCCAGGGTAATGGCTACACCTTC. This gives the protein CASSTQSQGNGYTF.

The V gene is TRBV7-2, the J gene TRBJ1-4, with TRBD1 matching over 7 bases. Looked up from germline, CDR1 is SGHTA and CDR2 is FQGNSA. The CDR3 extends over 15 amino acids. The V and J ends lost 3 bases and 5 bases, in that order; junction bases with no gene match: 6. DNA for the CDR3: TGTGCCAGCAGCTTTGGGACAGATTTCAATGAAAAACTGTTTTTT. Translating gives CASSFGTDFNEKLFF.

A few counts support this clonotype. The V gene is TRBV28, the J gene TRBJ1-2; 7 bases agree with TRBD1. V gave up 5 bases and J gave up 8 bases; unmatched junction bases: 5. The CDR3 runs to 12 residues. The V gene's germline CDR1 is MDHEN and CDR2 SYDVKM. The CDR3 reads CASSSGQEGYTF. Here the CDR3 DNA reads TGTGCCAGCAGTAGCGGACAGGAAGGCTACACCTTC.

This clonotype has a handful of counts. The rearrangement uses TRBV30 and TRBJ2-7, with a possible D match to TRBD2 (5 bases). CDR1 and CDR2 (germline): GTSNPN, SVGIG (reference sequence). CDR3 length equals 13 residues. The V and J ends lost 3 bases and 7 bases respectively, with 16 bases between them. The CDR3 bases are TGTGCCTGGAGAAAACAGCCCGGGGTGGAGCAGTACTTC. Encoded protein: CAWRKQPGVEQYF.

This clonotype appeared a single time. A much larger clone lies a single base off, so this may be a read error. Because the CDR3 is missing its conserved closing phenylalanine or tryptophan, this is likely a read error. The J gene is TRBJ2-3, the V gene TRBV7-9, with 8 positions matching TRBD1. CDR3 size: 14 residues. Germline V CDR1 and CDR2: SEHNR, FQNEAQ (reference sequence). V lost 2 bases, J lost 4 bases, and 2 bases stayed unmatched. CDR3 nucleotides: TGTGCCAGCAGCTTAACAGGGGGTGCAGATACGCAGTATTTG. Residues: CASSLTGGADTQYL.

Only a few counts were recorded for this clonotype. V gene TRBV7-6 combines with J gene TRBJ1-2, with a tentative D call TRBD1 (5 bases). Germline CDR1 is SGHVS and CDR2 is FNYEAQ. The ends were cut back, 6 bases at V and 9 bases at J, with 11 bases in the middle. This CDR3 is 11 amino acids long. Written as DNA, the CDR3 is TGTGCCAGCAGTTCCGGGGGGAGCTACACCTTC. Amino acids: CASSSGGSYTF.

V and J are TRBV11-2 and TRBJ2-1; 8 nucleotides match TRBD2. The CDR3 consists of 16 residues. V was clipped by 6 bases and J by 3 bases; unmatched bases: 10. CDR1 and CDR2 from the germline V gene are SGHAT and FQNNGV. CDR3 amino acids: CASSSLSAGGYNEQFF. The CDR3 DNA is TGTGCCAGCAGTAGCTTATCGGCGGGAGGCTACAATGAGCAGTTCTTC. Filled out from reference TRBV11-2 and TRBJ2-1, the complete variable domain reads EAGVAQSPRYKIIEKRQSVAFWCNPISGHATLYWYQQILGQGPKLLIQFQNNGVVDDSQLPKDRFSAERLKGVDSTLKIQPAKLEDSAVYLCASSSLSAGGYNEQFFGPGTRLTVL.

This clonotype occurred a few times. The rearrangement joins TRBV24-1 to TRBJ2-7, with TRBD2 as a possible D gene (5 bases). This CDR3 contains 17 residues. Germline values: CDR1 KGHDR, CDR2 SFDVKD. The V end lost 4 bases, the J end lost 7 bases, and 25 bases lay between the germline ends. The CDR3 sequence is CATSDHTRSQSSFEQYF. The CDR3 nucleotides read TGTGCCACCAGTGACCACACTAGGTCGCAATCTTCTTTTGAGCAGTACTTC.

On this clonotype itself: At one of its ends the junction is not consistent with the germline gene, which may arise from a read error. V usage is TRBV12-3 or TRBV12-4 and J usage is TRBJ1-2, with D possibly matching TRBD1 (5 bases). The CDR3 totals 15 residues. The CDR3, as DNA: TGTACCAGCAGTTCTGAGGGCCCCGGGGCCTATGGCTACACCTTC. Protein sequence: CTSSSEGPGAYGYTF.

Only a few counts were recorded for this clonotype. This chain joins TRBV4-1 and TRBJ2-7, with 10 bases lining up with TRBD1. V was clipped by 3 bases and J by 5 bases; unmatched bases: 13. This CDR3 is 17 amino acids long. In germline, CDR1 is MGHRA, CDR2 YSYEKL. The chain's CDR3 is CASSHPGTGDMSHEQYF. Written as DNA, the CDR3 is TGCGCCAGCAGCCACCCCGGGACAGGGGATATGTCCCACGAGCAGTACTTC.

This clonotype was counted many times. V is TRBV12-3 or TRBV12-4 and J is TRBJ2-3, with 10 bases identical to TRBD2. The ends lost 6 bases at V and 0 bases at J; junction bases unmatched: 9. CDR3 length: 17 amino acids. CDR3: CASRASGSETSTDTQYF. The CDR3 DNA follows: TGTGCCAGCAGGGCTAGCGGGAGTGAAACTAGCACAGATACGCAGTATTTT.

Here the CDR3 reads CASSVGTSSGTDTQYF. The DNA of the CDR3 is TGTGCCAGCAGCGTAGGGACTAGCTCTGGAACAGATACGCAGTATTTT. This chain links TRBV7-9 with TRBJ2-3; 9 bases are a match to TRBD2. V lost 5 bases, J lost 3 bases, and 9 bases stayed unmatched. CDR3 length equals 16 residues. Germline CDR1 reads SEHNR; CDR2 reads FQNEAQ (reference sequence).

The chain has TRBV5-1 and TRBJ2-3, with no clear D. The CDR3 length is 13 residues. Germline V lookup: CDR1 SGHRS, CDR2 YFSETQ. V dropped 3 bases and J dropped 11 bases, with 16 bases sitting between them. In DNA form, the CDR3 reads TGCGCCAGCAGCTCCCGGTCCCCCAATGAGCAGTATTTT. It is translated as CASSSRSPNEQYF. Full variable domain (remainder filled in from reference TRBV5-1 and TRBJ2-3): KAGVTQTPRYLIKTRGQQVTLSCSPISGHRSVSWYQQTPGQGLQFLFEYFSETQRNKGNFPGRFSGRQFSNSRSEMNVSTLELGDSALYLCASSSRSPNEQYFGPGTRLTVL.

The sample holds a few counts of this clonotype. This sequence joins TRBV7-3 and TRBJ2-6; TRBD1 matches at 8 bases. CDR1 is SGHTA, CDR2 FQGTGA, per germline. The CDR3 is made up of 18 amino acids. J lost 0 bases, V lost 5 bases, and 9 bases had no gene match. The CDR3 sequence is CASSPRGRANSGANVLTF. Written as DNA, the CDR3 is TGTGCCAGCAGCCCCAGGGGGCGGGCGAACTCTGGGGCCAACGTCCTGACTTTC.

On this clonotype itself: A single base separates this from a much larger clone, so it may be a read error. The V call is TRBV7-2, the J call TRBJ2-1, with 8 bases lining up with TRBD2. Germline CDR1 is SGHTA and CDR2 is FQGNSA. This CDR3 has 16 amino acids. CDR3 coding DNA: TGTGCCAACAGCTTCTCGTCACTAGCGGTCAACAATGAGCAGTTCTTC. This codes for CANSFSSLAVNNEQFF. Full variable domain (missing parts from reference TRBV7-2 and TRBJ2-1): GAGVSQSPSNKVTEKGKDVELRCDPISGHTALYWYRQSLGQGLEFLIYFQGNSAPDKSGLPSDRFSAERTGGSVSTLTIQRTQQEDSAVYLCANSFSSLAVNNEQFFGPGTRLTVL.